Listed here are 17 T cell receptor beta chains from one sample, sequenced in a study of blood T cell repertoires in COVID-19. Profiling relied on immunoSEQ multiplex PCR, and the TCRdb table lists in-frame clones only, not all of them. The sample shows 200,000 or so clones, less than 90% of them seen only once. The sequenced sample was peripheral blood. These TCRs come from a woman aged 55-75 years who had recovered from COVID-19.

The J gene is TRBJ1-2, the V gene TRBV9, with TRBD1 as a possible D gene (5 bases). Germline CDR1 is SGDLS and CDR2 is YYNGEE. CDR3 length: 19 residues. V lost 0 bases, J lost 0 bases, and 21 bases lay in between. This CDR3 reads CASSVAWSQDRNTNYGYTF. The CDR3 coding sequence is TGTGCCAGCAGCGTAGCGTGGAGCCAAGACAGAAATACTAACTATGGCTACACCTTC.

J is TRBJ1-3 and V is TRBV5-1, with D possibly TRBD1 on 5 matching bases. With 6 bases removed from V and 0 bases from J, the gap between germline ends came to 13 bases. This CDR3 has 15 amino acids. Looked up from germline, CDR1 is SGHRS and CDR2 is YFSETQ. The CDR3 sequence: CASTFQGLSGNTIYF. For the CDR3, the DNA is TGCGCCAGCACGTTTCAGGGACTCTCTGGAAACACCATATATTTT.

The chain recombines TRBV6-5 with TRBJ1-2; D is uncertain. The CDR3 runs 13 residues. Trimming stripped 2 bases from V and 6 bases from J, with 10 bases between. Germline CDR1 MNHEY, CDR2 SVGAGI. The CDR3 DNA reads as TGTGCCAGCAGTTACGGAGGGTTCCATGGCTACACCTTC. Its translation is CASSYGGFHGYTF.

This clone has only one observation. The genes are TRBV11-2 and TRBJ2-3; 9 positions agree with TRBD1. V dropped 0 bases and J dropped 4; count of bases not matched to a gene: 2. CDR3 length: 15 residues. The germline V gene encodes CDR1 SGHAT and CDR2 FQNNGV. The CDR3 spells CASSLETGGSDTQYF. The CDR3 bases are TGTGCCAGCAGCTTAGAAACAGGGGGCTCAGATACGCAGTATTTT.

The rearrangement joins TRBV29-1 to TRBJ1-2; D may be TRBD1 (5 bases). Trimming removed 7 bases at V and 2 bases at J, with 14 bases between. CDR3 length equals 13 residues. Germline V gene lookup returns CDR1 SQVTM and CDR2 ANQGSEA. CDR3 nucleotide sequence: TGCAGCGCTGGTGGGGACTACAACTATGGCTACACCTTC. As protein: CSAGGDYNYGYTF.

This chain connects TRBV15 to TRBJ1-1; 7 nucleotides agree with TRBD1. The trim removed 0 bases at V and 10 bases at J, leaving 8 bases unmatched. Germline lookup yields CDR1 LNHNV and CDR2 YYDKDF (reference sequence). This CDR3 region has 14 residues. The CDR3 bases are TGTGCCACCAGCAGAGATGTAGGGGGCAGGGGAGCTTTCTTT. Its protein product is CATSRDVGGRGAFF.

The chain combines TRBV9 with TRBJ2-6; TRBD2 aligns across 7 bases. This CDR3 is built from 20 residues. With 4 bases clipped from V and 0 bases from J, the junction kept 16 bases outside the gene matches. CDR1 is SGDLS, CDR2 YYNGEE, per germline. This CDR3 is CASSPRVGGDRGSGANVLTF. CDR3 in DNA: TGTGCCAGCAGCCCCCGAGTGGGAGGGGATAGAGGCTCTGGGGCCAACGTCCTGACTTTC.

Here the CDR3 DNA reads TGTGCCAGCAGCCAAGATCAGAGGGGGCTCGGCTACACCTTC. Translating it yields CASSQDQRGLGYTF. The V and J genes are TRBV4-2 and TRBJ1-2; 7 nucleotides agree with TRBD1. Trimming removed 0 bases from V and 8 bases from J; junction bases left unmatched: 6. The germline CDR1 and CDR2 sequences are LGHNA and YNFKEQ. The CDR3 is made up of 14 amino acids.

The chain couples TRBV11-2 to TRBJ2-3; D may be TRBD2 (7 bases). Germline V gene lookup returns CDR1 SGHAT and CDR2 FQNNGV. This CDR3 region has 20 residues. V was clipped by 0 bases and J by 0 bases, with 22 bases between them. The CDR3 protein is CASSLDGGPGSGYSTDTQYF. CDR3 DNA: TGTGCCAGCAGCTTAGACGGGGGGCCCGGTTCTGGCTACAGCACAGATACGCAGTATTTT.

The chain has TRBV7-3 and TRBJ2-5; 7 nucleotides match TRBD2. Losses at the gene ends were 1 base for V and 3 bases for J; bases not matched to a gene: 5. The CDR3 spans 15 residues. The V gene's germline CDR1 is SGHTA and CDR2 FQGTGA. The CDR3 is CASSLRGGKEETQYF. CDR3 sequence (DNA): TGTGCCAGCAGCTTAAGGGGGGGAAAGGAAGAGACCCAGTACTTC.

Only one count was recorded for this clone. The CDR3 region has the DNA TGCGCCAGCAGCCCTTTGGGGGCCAGATTAAACTATGGCTACACCTTC. Translating gives CASSPLGARLNYGYTF. V is TRBV4-1 and J is TRBJ1-2, with D possibly TRBD1 on 6 matching bases. Germline-derived CDR1 and CDR2 are MGHRA and YSYEKL. CDR3 length: 16 residues. Deletions cut 4 bases from V and 2 bases from J, with 17 bases between.

The V call is TRBV13, the J call TRBJ2-6; possibly TRBD1 for D (5 bases). The germline V and J ends were trimmed by 5 bases and 2 bases, with 10 bases remaining between them. Per germline, CDR1 PRHDT and CDR2 FYEKMQ (reference sequence). This CDR3 is built from 15 residues. The CDR3 protein is CASSPRVTGANVLTF. In nucleotides, the CDR3 is TGTGCCAGCAGCCCCAGGGTAACTGGGGCCAACGTCCTGACTTTC.

The chain couples TRBV3-1 (or the pseudogene TRBV3-2) to TRBJ2-3, with 7 bases aligning to TRBD2. Germline V CDR1 and CDR2: LGHDT, YNNKEL (reference sequence). The CDR3 is 15 amino acids. Trimming cost V 4 bases and J 4 bases; bases outside gene matches: 8. CDR3: CASSPPTSLADTQYF. The CDR3 DNA is TGTGCCAGCAGCCCGCCGACTAGCCTGGCAGATACGCAGTATTTT.

This sequence joins TRBV19 and TRBJ2-5, with TRBD2 identical over 12 bases. This CDR3 is built from 17 residues. Germline CDR1 and CDR2: LNHDA and SQIVND (reference sequence). After removal of 8 bases from V and 1 base from J, the junction contained 11 bases not matched to a gene. CDR3 region: CASRASGGASPQETQYF. The CDR3, as DNA: TGTGCCAGTCGGGCTAGCGGGGGGGCCAGCCCCCAAGAGACCCAGTACTTC.

The chain carries TRBV20-1 and TRBJ2-5; D not certain. CDR3 length: 11 amino acids. Trimming pared 8 bases from V and 7 bases from J, leaving 14 bases between. CDR1 and CDR2 (germline): DFQATT, SNEGSKA (reference sequence). The CDR3 nucleotides read TGCAGTCGGGTCCTCGGTAGGACCCAGTACTTC. It translates to CSRVLGRTQYF.

The gene calls are TRBV7-3 and TRBJ2-5; 7 bases are shared with TRBD1. Germline assignment: CDR1 SGHTA and CDR2 FQGTGA. The CDR3 extends over 14 amino acids. Trimming cost V 6 bases and J 4 bases; bases outside gene matches: 8. The CDR3 reads CASSYRGWGETQYF. DNA for the CDR3: TGTGCCAGCAGTTACAGGGGTTGGGGAGAGACCCAGTACTTC.

The chain uses TRBV19 and TRBJ1-3, with TRBD1 matching over 7 bases. The CDR3 is 13 amino acids. Germline V gives CDR1 LNHDA, CDR2 SQIVND (reference sequence). V gave up 5 bases and J gave up 4 bases; unmatched junction bases: 2. The CDR3 is CASSGTAGNTIYF. The CDR3 DNA reads as TGTGCCAGTAGTGGGACAGCGGGAAACACCATATATTTT.